This TCR beta chain was identified in a study of vaccination effects on CD4 cells after COVID-19 (dated by TCRdb to about 2022). As for the study more broadly: Participants received two doses of either the BNT162b2 or the mRNA-1273 mRNA SARS-CoV-2 vaccine. In the study, cultures from other donors were sequenced using the Oncomine TCR Beta short-read assay on an Illumina iSeq 100. The study compared SARS-CoV-2 spike-specific CD4+ TCR repertoires before and after mRNA vaccination in COVID-19 convalescent patients and infection-naive vaccine recipients. Altogether, approximately 10 COVID-19 convalescent patients and 4 SARS-CoV-2-naive healthy vaccine recipients made up the full study.

CDR1 and CDR2, per the germline V gene (reference sequence), are MNHEY and SMNVEV. The CDR3 runs 15 amino acids, cysteine and phenylalanine included. The read is trimmed to its CDR3 DNA, 45 bases read in frame from base 1. Relative to germline, V is missing 3 bases and J is missing 3 bases, with 5 bases of the junction outside any gene match. Libraries were built with the immunoSEQ multiplex PCR assay. TCR beta CDR3 sequencing was performed on DNA from the cultured, isolated CD4+ T cells. Per the source publication's procedure: Non-productive TCR sequences were discarded, and reads were trimmed to the CDR3 region, with only CDR3s of 7 or more amino acids retained. Antigen-specific clonotypes were identified with the MANAFEST web app by comparing expansion in peptide wells against reference cultures. For clones to be considered positive, expansion at FDR<0.05 versus reference and all other wells, an odds ratio above 5, and a frequency above 0.1% in two replicate wells were required. A clonotype was defined as cross-reactive if the clonotype was significantly expanded both in SARS-CoV-2 spike wells and in at least one common cold coronavirus spike condition. CDR3 similarity was assessed by Levenshtein distance with the stringdist R package, and unrooted trees were built with ape in R 3.6.1. Here the immuneACCESS table is served through TCRdb, limited to in-frame sequences with V and J called. Missing clones are a known gap in these copies; in checked studies unresolved V genes cover under half, and the rest lacks a known reason. Clone size and V and J calls were adopted from that table, with D and trimming inferred from the DNA. Here the sample has 70,000 or so clones; around 76% occur a single time. Jointly, the top ten make up over 9.5% of the sample.

A remark on this clone: Its antigen is currently not known. There are no base qualities to consult, and no much larger clone falls within one base.

Paper-wide results and their limitations: The study was limited by a small number of convalescent patients and lacked early post-infection timepoints. In healthy vaccine recipients, vaccine-induced clones were almost all SARS-CoV-2 mono-reactive, with only 1 of 255 cross-reactive with common cold coronaviruses. Clones induced by infection and clones induced by vaccination both contracted markedly at late timepoints after vaccination, which fits with T cell responses waning over time.

In the ViraFEST assay, PBMC were stimulated with viral peptide pools, and antigen-specific CD4+ T cell clonotypes were then identified by expansion using TCR sequencing. After more than nine days of culture, CD4+ T cells were isolated with the EasySep CD4+ T cell isolation kit. None of the healthy vaccine recipients had a prior SARS-CoV-2 infection, which was confirmed by nucleocapsid antibody tests that came back negative both before and after vaccination. Approximately 2.1 million PBMC per well were cultured in IMDM with 5% human AB serum, 8.5 to 10 IU/ml IL-2 and gentamicin, plus 10 ug/ml peptides. Half of the culture medium was replaced with fresh IL-2-containing medium on days 3 and 7. Each peptide stimulation condition was cultured in triplicate wells unless otherwise noted. Using Ficoll-Paque Plus gradient centrifugation, PBMC were separated from whole blood and then either used fresh or cryopreserved at -140C. The overlapping peptide pools covered the spike proteins of SARS-CoV-2 and of the common cold coronaviruses HCoV-NL63, HCoV-OC43 and HCoV-229E. Genomic DNA was extracted from cultured CD4+ T cells with the QIAamp micro DNA kit.

This specimen was CD4+ T cells from PBMCs cultured with SARS-CoV-2 spike peptides, taken before COVID-19 vaccination. Explained via the paper, the cell subset or site label denotes: SARS-CoV-2 spike overlapping peptide pool stimulation. This chain joins TRBV27 to TRBJ2-1; a stretch of 7 junction bases matches TRBD2. This TCR was recovered from a human donor who received a COVID-19 vaccine. The CDR3 reads as follows: CASSFRGGLYNEQFF. Here is the DNA: TGTGCCAGCAGTTTCCGCGGGGGACTCTACAATGAGCAGTTCTTC.